This passage covers 32 T cell receptor beta chains from one sample sequenced in a study of T cell repertoires in cytomegalovirus infection. One entry per CDR3 protein results from TCRdb running MiXCR on the reads. The sample lists nearly 450,000 distinct CDR3 sequences, 25% to 40% seen once, with about an eighth in the top ten. Sequencing was done on a sample of PBMCs. Receptors originate from a human donor in good health (CMV status not recorded). Some clones in this sample may be carry-over from other donors' samples.

The chain employs TRBV12-3 or TRBV12-4 and TRBJ1-2, with TRBD1 matching 7 bases. The CDR3 sequence is 12 residues long. The V gene end was trimmed by 5 bases and the J gene end by 8 bases; junction bases not matched to a gene: 5. The DNA for the CDR3 is TGTGCCAGCAGTCGACGACAGGGAGGCTACACCTTC. Its protein product is CASSRRQGGYTF.

This clonotype was picked up a small number of times. The chain couples TRBV6-5 to TRBJ2-6; tentatively, D is TRBD1 or TRBD2 (5 bases each). CDR1 is MNHEY, CDR2 SVGAGI, per germline. V dropped 5 bases and J dropped 2 bases, with 13 bases sitting between them. The CDR3 loop spans 16 amino acids. The CDR3 DNA follows: TGTGCCAGCAGTCCCCTGACGGGACCTGGGGCCAACGTCCTGACTTTC. It is translated as CASSPLTGPGANVLTF.

The chain has TRBV24-1 and TRBJ2-3, with 8 nucleotides matching TRBD2. Trimming took 5 bases from V and 2 from J; bases not matched to a gene: 11. The CDR3 extends over 17 amino acids. The germline V gene encodes CDR1 KGHDR and CDR2 SFDVKD. The CDR3, as DNA: TGTGCCACCAGTGCCCCACGGACTAGCAGATACACAGATACGCAGTATTTT. Amino acid sequence: CATSAPRTSRYTDTQYF.

There are a few counts of this clonotype. The V call is TRBV14, the J call TRBJ1-1; 11 bases match TRBD1. The CDR3 totals 16 residues. The V gene end was trimmed by 1 base and the J gene end by 3 bases; junction bases not matched to a gene: 4. The germline gives CDR1 SGHDN, CDR2 FVKESK. DNA of the CDR3: TGTGCCAGCAGCCAAGTGCTGGGACAGGGGGACACTGAAGCTTTCTTT. This codes for CASSQVLGQGDTEAFF.

This clonotype was found a few times. The chain has TRBV4-1 and TRBJ2-1; no firm D call. The germline V and J ends were trimmed by 0 bases and 4 bases, with 13 bases remaining between them. This CDR3 has 16 residues. The germline gives CDR1 MGHRA, CDR2 YSYEKL. CDR3 loop: CASSQDLPARYNEQFF. The CDR3, as DNA: TGCGCCAGCAGCCAAGATCTGCCAGCAAGGTACAATGAGCAGTTCTTC.

Concerning this clonotype: One end of the junction is discordant with germline, which a read error may explain. This chain uses TRBV7-2 with TRBJ1-1, with unresolved D. Germline-derived CDR1 and CDR2 are SGHTA and FQGNSA. The CDR3 has 14 amino acids. The chain's CDR3 is CASSLVGGNNEAFF. The CDR3 nucleotides are TGTGCCAGCAGCTTAGTGGGAGGGAACAATGAAGCTTTCTTT.

This rearrangement joins TRBV20-1 to TRBJ2-7, with 8 bases aligning to TRBD2. V lost 3 bases to trimming and J lost 5 bases; unmatched junction nucleotides: 12. The germline CDR1 and CDR2 sequences are DFQATT and SNEGSKA (reference sequence). The CDR3 sequence is 15 residues long. The CDR3 bases are TGCAGTGCTAGCTTCGGGGGGGCGGCGTATAACGAGCAGTACTTC. As protein: CSASFGGAAYNEQYF.

As for this clonotype: The CDR3 does not close with the conserved phenylalanine or tryptophan, likely indicating a read error. No DNA is shown, since the ends of the CDR3 on it are uncertain; the CDR3 is the one TCRdb lists. The chain links TRBV12-3 or TRBV12-4 to TRBJ1-2. The CDR3 length is 12 residues, termini included. CDR3 loop: CASSFGRAGYTL.

The CDR3 DNA follows: TGTGCCACCAGCAGCTTGGACAGCCCCTACGAGCAGTACTTC. Its translation: CATSSLDSPYEQYF. The chain combines TRBV15 with TRBJ2-7; D is perhaps TRBD1 (6 bases). The CDR3 runs to 14 residues. The V gene lost 3 bases and the J gene lost 2 bases, with 11 bases spanning the gap. In germline, CDR1 is LNHNV, CDR2 YYDKDF (reference sequence).

V gene TRBV11-3 combines with J gene TRBJ2-3; TRBD2 aligns across 11 bases. This CDR3 is 15 amino acids long. J was trimmed by 4 bases and V by 3 bases; bases with no gene match: 3. In germline, CDR1 is SGHNT, CDR2 YENEEA. DNA for the CDR3: TGTGCCAGCAGCTTCACTAGCGGGGGCGCAGATACGCAGTATTTT. Protein product: CASSFTSGGADTQYF.

Only a few counts were recorded for this clonotype. The V gene is TRBV20-1, the J gene TRBJ2-1; TRBD2 agrees at 8 bases. In germline, CDR1 is DFQATT, CDR2 SNEGSKA (reference sequence). The V gene end was trimmed by 2 bases and the J gene end by 0 bases; junction bases not matched to a gene: 6. The CDR3 covers 16 residues. The CDR3 DNA follows: TGCAGTGCTAGAAATAGGACTAGCAGCTCCTACAATGAGCAGTTCTTC. This encodes CSARNRTSSSYNEQFF.

This chain links TRBV2 with TRBJ2-5; no clear D gene. The CDR3 has 11 residues. V lost 8 bases, J lost 7 bases, and 11 bases lay in between. Germline CDR1 SNHLY, CDR2 FYNNEI. For the CDR3, the DNA is TGTGCCAGCGGAGTCATGTCGACCCAGTACTTC. Protein: CASGVMSTQYF.

This clonotype was observed a handful of times. As DNA, the CDR3 is TGTGCCAGCAGCTTGGATGAGGGGCCTAGCACAGATACGCAGTATTTT. It translates to CASSLDEGPSTDTQYF. The gene calls are TRBV5-6 and TRBJ2-3; D may match TRBD1 or TRBD2 (5 bases each). Trimming left V 0 bases short and J 0 bases short, with 11 bases between. There are 16 residues in the CDR3. The V gene's germline CDR1 is SGHDT and CDR2 YYEEEE. The whole variable domain, filled in from reference TRBV5-6 and TRBJ2-3, reads DAGVTQSPTHLIKTRGQQVTLRCSPKSGHDTVSWYQQALGQGPQFIFQYYEEEERQRGNFPDRFSGHQFPNYSSELNVNALLLGDSALYLCASSLDEGPSTDTQYFGPGTRLTVL.

This clonotype has at least ten counts. The rearrangement links TRBV7-2 to TRBJ2-1; D is ambiguous. Germline values: CDR1 SGHTA, CDR2 FQGNSA. Trimming pared 1 base from V and 0 bases from J, leaving 13 bases between. This CDR3 region has 17 residues. For the CDR3, the DNA is TGTGCCAGCAGCTTAGGTCGTCTTCCGACCTCCTACAATGAGCAGTTCTTC. It specifies CASSLGRLPTSYNEQFF.

The rearrangement joins TRBV7-2 to TRBJ2-2; TRBD1 matches at 7 bases. Germline CDR1 reads SGHTA; CDR2 reads FQGNSA. The CDR3 has 14 amino acids. The J segment lost 7 bases and the V segment lost 6 bases, leaving 8 bases of the junction unmatched. DNA for the CDR3: TGTGCCAGCAGTCCGGACAGGCGAGGCGGGGAGCTGTTTTTT. The encoded protein is CASSPDRRGGELFF.

The chain carries TRBV6-1 and TRBJ1-5; a weak D match, TRBD1 (5 bases). Germline-derived CDR1 and CDR2 are MNHNS and SASEGT. The CDR3 extends over 13 amino acids. V was trimmed by 8 bases and J by 0 bases, leaving 8 bases between them. CDR3 region: CASGASSNQPQHF. CDR3 bases: TGTGCCAGCGGGGCAAGTAGCAATCAGCCCCAGCATTTT.

This sequence joins TRBV12-3 or TRBV12-4 and TRBJ1-6, with D maybe TRBD1 (5 bases). V lost 7 bases to trimming and J lost 4 bases, with 11 bases between them. The CDR3 has 14 amino acids. The CDR3: CASTLGRYNSPLHF. CDR3 bases: TGTGCCAGCACCTTGGGACGTTATAATTCACCCCTCCACTTT.

V gene TRBV28 combines with J gene TRBJ2-5; TRBD1 aligns across 7 bases. The CDR3 is 15 residues long. Germline V gene lookup returns CDR1 MDHEN and CDR2 SYDVKM. V lost 5 bases, J lost 5 bases, and 11 bases stayed unmatched. The CDR3 nucleotides are TGTGCCAGCAGTCCCTCCGACAGGGTTGGCGAGACCCAGTACTTC. As protein: CASSPSDRVGETQYF.

This sequence joins TRBV19 and TRBJ1-2; D is unresolved. Germline CDR1 reads LNHDA; CDR2 reads SQIVND (reference sequence). V lost 3 bases, J lost 4 bases, and 15 bases lay in between. The CDR3 totals 15 residues. CDR3 region: CASSIRLDGTYGYTF. The CDR3 DNA sequence: TGTGCCAGTAGTATTAGGTTGGACGGAACCTATGGCTACACCTTC.

The chain links TRBV11-2 to TRBJ2-1, with D uncertain. CDR1 is SGHAT and CDR2 is FQNNGV in the germline V gene. Between the trimmed V and J ends, which lost 0 bases and 4 bases, there was a span of 10 bases. The CDR3 consists of 15 residues. The CDR3 reads CASSLELHDYNEQFF. The CDR3 region has the DNA TGTGCCAGCAGCTTAGAACTCCATGATTACAATGAGCAGTTCTTC. Supplemented by reference TRBV11-2 and TRBJ2-1, the full variable domain reads EAGVAQSPRYKIIEKRQSVAFWCNPISGHATLYWYQQILGQGPKLLIQFQNNGVVDDSQLPKDRFSAERLKGVDSTLKIQPAKLEDSAVYLCASSLELHDYNEQFFGPGTRLTVL.

This clonotype was counted many times. The rearrangement uses TRBV7-8 and TRBJ1-1; D gene ambiguous. The CDR3 length is 13 residues. The ends were cut back, 1 base at V and 2 bases at J, with 5 bases in the middle. The germline gives CDR1 SGHVS, CDR2 FQNEAQ. The CDR3 here is CASSLESNTEAFF. The CDR3 region has the DNA TGTGCCAGCAGCTTAGAAAGCAACACTGAAGCTTTCTTT.

The sample holds a few counts of this clonotype. The chain couples TRBV11-2 to TRBJ2-7; D possibly corresponds to TRBD1 (6 bases). The V gene lost 2 bases and the J gene lost 3 bases, with 14 bases spanning the gap. CDR3 size: 15 residues. CDR1 is SGHAT and CDR2 is FQNNGV in the germline V gene. CDR3 nucleotide sequence: TGTGCCAGCAGCTTAAACGGGGCAGGGGTCTACGAGCAGTACTTC. It encodes CASSLNGAGVYEQYF.

In this sample, this clonotype turned up once. The chain links TRBV5-1 to TRBJ2-7; perhaps TRBD2 as D (5 bases). CDR1 SGHRS and CDR2 YFSETQ come from the germline V gene. V lost 5 bases and J lost 3, with 18 bases in between. This CDR3 has 15 residues. In DNA, the CDR3 is TGCGCCAGCAGTTTTATGCCAGAGGGTTACTACGAGCAGTACTTC. This codes for CASSFMPEGYYEQYF.

This clonotype was observed many times. The CDR3 spells CASSSRGSSTEAFF. The DNA for the CDR3 is TGTGCCAGCAGCTCCCGAGGCAGCTCCACTGAAGCTTTCTTT. This sequence joins TRBV7-6 and TRBJ1-1; no clear D gene. The germline V and J ends were trimmed by 4 bases and 4 bases, with 13 bases remaining between them. Looked up from germline, CDR1 is SGHVS and CDR2 is FNYEAQ. This CDR3 is built from 14 residues.

The V and J genes are TRBV3-1 and TRBJ2-7; 8 nucleotides line up with TRBD2. Per the germline V gene, CDR1 is LGHDT and CDR2 is YNNKEL (reference sequence). With V trimmed by 5 bases and J by 6 bases, 9 bases remained unmatched. The CDR3 contains 14 residues. The CDR3 is CASSTTSGVAEQYF. The CDR3 nucleotides are TGTGCCAGCAGCACTACTAGCGGCGTTGCCGAGCAGTACTTC.

This sequence joins TRBV29-1 and TRBJ2-1; D is tentatively TRBD1 or TRBD2 (6 bases each). Trimming took off 3 bases at V and 7 bases at J, with 13 bases between the two ends. Germline values: CDR1 SQVTM, CDR2 ANQGSEA. The CDR3 length is 13 residues. In DNA form, the CDR3 reads TGCAGCGTTGATCCGGGGGACAAGAATGAGCAGTTCTTC. As protein: CSVDPGDKNEQFF.

The chain has TRBV6-5 and TRBJ2-2, with D maybe TRBD1 (6 bases). The germline V and J ends were trimmed by 5 bases and 5 bases, with 15 bases remaining between them. The CDR3 covers 15 residues. Germline values: CDR1 MNHEY, CDR2 SVGAGI. The CDR3 DNA sequence: TGTGCCAGCAGTCTACAGGGTTGGGGGACCGGGGAGCTGTTTTTT. Translated: CASSLQGWGTGELFF.

V is TRBV20-1 and J is TRBJ1-4; no clear D. Trimming removed 3 bases from V and 0 bases from J, with 8 bases in between. The V gene's germline CDR1 is DFQATT and CDR2 SNEGSKA (reference sequence). The CDR3 runs 14 residues. Here the CDR3 reads CSARGYTTNEKLFF. The CDR3 DNA sequence: TGCAGTGCTAGGGGATATACAACTAATGAAAAACTGTTTTTT.

This clonotype was recorded at least ten times. V usage is TRBV5-5 and J usage is TRBJ2-1; 8 bases fit TRBD2. This CDR3 spans 17 amino acids. J lost 10 bases, V lost 3 bases, and 18 bases had no gene match. Germline CDR1 reads SGHKS; CDR2 reads YYEKEE (reference sequence). The CDR3 region is CASSWTRGLRGETEQFF. For the CDR3, the DNA is TGTGCCAGCAGCTGGACCCGTGGGCTGCGGGGGGAAACCGAGCAGTTCTTC.

This clonotype was observed many times. The V gene is TRBV7-2, the J gene TRBJ1-4, with D possibly TRBD1 on 5 matching bases. V was clipped by 5 bases and J by 10 bases, with 23 bases between them. The CDR3 sequence is 16 residues long. Germline V lookup: CDR1 SGHTA, CDR2 FQGNSA. The CDR3: CASSPGGSGGDGKLFF. DNA of the CDR3: TGTGCCAGCAGCCCGGGGGGATCGGGAGGGGATGGAAAACTGTTTTTT.

This chain links TRBV6-1 with TRBJ2-2; D gene ambiguous. Germline loops: CDR1 MNHNS, CDR2 SASEGT. The V gene lost 1 base and the J gene lost 5 bases, with 5 bases spanning the gap. This CDR3 has 13 residues. The CDR3: CASSEGVTGELFF. In nucleotides, the CDR3 is TGTGCCAGCAGTGAAGGTGTAACCGGGGAGCTGTTTTTT.

V and J are TRBV7-9 and TRBJ1-1; possibly TRBD1 for D (6 bases). CDR1 is SEHNR and CDR2 is FQNEAQ in the germline V gene (reference sequence). The CDR3 runs 13 residues. V gave up 4 bases and J gave up 5 bases, with 11 bases separating them. The CDR3 reads CASSSQGITEAFF. The CDR3, as DNA: TGTGCCAGCAGCTCCCAGGGGATAACTGAAGCTTTCTTT.